The next 23 T cell receptor beta chains were all read from a single sample in a study of breast tumors, draining lymph nodes, adjacent tissues. TCRdb re-derived calls from the multiplex PCR reads in MiXCR, one entry per CDR3 protein. Of over 100,000 distinct CDR3 sequences listed, approximately 20% are singletons. Axillary draining lymph nodes of breast cancer patients supplied the node samples. The sequencing input was axillary lymph node tissue. The source of these receptors is a female donor with breast cancer. Some clones in this sample may be carry-over from other donors' samples.

This clonotype has a count of ten or more. CDR3: CASSLGGLSGGPAGETQYF. The CDR3 bases are TGTGCCAGCAGCTTAGGAGGTCTAAGCGGGGGGCCCGCTGGAGAGACCCAGTACTTC. The chain joins TRBV7-7 to TRBJ2-5; 9 nucleotides align to TRBD2. J lost 4 bases, V lost 1 base, and 16 bases had no gene match. Germline CDR1 and CDR2: SSHAT and FNYEAQ (reference sequence). The CDR3 runs 19 residues.

Ten or more counts support this clonotype. The chain carries TRBV15 and TRBJ2-7; perhaps TRBD2 as D (6 bases). The CDR3 extends over 16 amino acids. Trimming shortened V by 4 bases and J by 1 base, and 17 bases separated the two germline ends. Germline CDR1 reads LNHNV; CDR2 reads YYDKDF (reference sequence). This CDR3 reads CATSKPPGSFSYEQYF. The CDR3 coding sequence is TGTGCCACCAGCAAACCCCCCGGGAGTTTTTCCTACGAGCAGTACTTC.

This clonotype was counted ten times or more. The chain uses TRBV5-6 and TRBJ1-4; D is perhaps TRBD1 (6 bases). Trimming took 0 bases from V and 0 from J, leaving 15 bases between them. Germline values: CDR1 SGHDT, CDR2 YYEEEE. This CDR3 is 18 amino acids long. This CDR3 reads CASSLDPTGTATNEKLFF. CDR3 coding DNA: TGTGCCAGCAGCTTGGATCCCACAGGGACCGCAACTAATGAAAAACTGTTTTTT.

The gene calls are TRBV5-4 and TRBJ2-2; 8 bases are a match to TRBD2. With V trimmed by 0 bases and J by 4 bases, 5 bases remained unmatched. This CDR3 region has 16 residues. CDR1 is SGHNT, CDR2 YYREEE, per germline (reference sequence). CDR3 coding DNA: TGTGCCAGCAGCTTGGCCAGCGGGAGCTCCACCGGGGAGCTGTTTTTT. This encodes CASSLASGSSTGELFF.

This clonotype was observed at least ten times. This sequence joins TRBV7-2 and TRBJ2-5, with 9 positions matching TRBD2. Germline lookup yields CDR1 SGHTA and CDR2 FQGNSA. The CDR3 is made up of 18 amino acids. V lost 5 bases to trimming and J lost 4 bases; unmatched junction nucleotides: 17. The CDR3 here is CASSVLPGLASTSETQYF. Here the CDR3 DNA reads TGTGCCAGCAGCGTCCTACCGGGACTAGCTTCAACCTCAGAGACCCAGTACTTC.

This clonotype was seen repeatedly, ten times or more. This chain connects TRBV6-1 to TRBJ1-2, with D unresolved. CDR1 is MNHNS, CDR2 SASEGT, per germline. Deletions cut 2 bases from V and 4 bases from J, with 8 bases between. The CDR3 runs 13 residues. The CDR3 coding sequence is TGTGCCAGCAGTGAAAGTCAGTCCTATGGCTACACCTTC. Protein: CASSESQSYGYTF.

This clonotype was seen at least ten times. The V call is TRBV7-2, the J call TRBJ2-1; TRBD2 matches 14 bases. The CDR3 is 15 amino acids. The ends lost 3 bases at V and 10 bases at J; junction bases unmatched: 5. CDR1 is SGHTA, CDR2 FQGNSA, per germline. CDR3 sequence reads: CASSLAGLAGEEQFF. CDR3 bases: TGTGCCAGCAGCTTGGCGGGACTAGCGGGAGAGGAGCAGTTCTTC.

This clonotype was counted at least ten times. The chain combines TRBV19 with TRBJ2-1; 10 nucleotides match TRBD2. The ends lost 3 bases at V and 2 bases at J; junction bases unmatched: 4. There are 16 residues in the CDR3. Germline-derived CDR1 and CDR2 are LNHDA and SQIVND (reference sequence). The CDR3 region has the DNA TGTGCCAGTAGTATTCGGACTAGCGGAACCTACAATGAGCAGTTCTTC. Its protein is CASSIRTSGTYNEQFF.

Concerning this clonotype itself: A much larger clone differs from this one at a single base, so this may be a read error. The chain carries TRBV14 and TRBJ2-3, with 12 bases fitting TRBD2. The germline V gene has CDR1 SGHDN and CDR2 FVKESK. The CDR3 is made up of 18 amino acids. CDR3 amino acids: CASSQDRLAGGFTGTQYF. CDR3 coding DNA: TGTGCCAGCAGCCAAGACCGCCTAGCGGGAGGGTTCACAGGTACGCAGTATTTT.

At least ten counts were recorded for this clonotype. The chain recombines TRBV20-1 with TRBJ2-7; 12 bases line up with TRBD2. CDR3 length equals 18 residues. V shed 0 bases and J 1 base; nucleotides not matched to a gene: 10. The germline CDR1 and CDR2 sequences are DFQATT and SNEGSKA (reference sequence). The CDR3 reads CSARDTSGLAGGSYEQYF. CDR3 nucleotide sequence: TGCAGTGCTAGAGATACTTCGGGACTAGCGGGCGGATCCTACGAGCAGTACTTC.

The table lists this clonotype with many counts. The gene calls are TRBV19 and TRBJ2-5, with D possibly being TRBD1 or TRBD2 (6 bases each). The CDR3 loop spans 17 amino acids. V was clipped by 4 bases and J by 3 bases, with 21 bases between them. CDR1 and CDR2 (germline): LNHDA, SQIVND (reference sequence). This chain's CDR3 is CASSRFSGEVSKETQYF. As DNA, the CDR3 is TGTGCCAGTAGTAGGTTTTCAGGGGAGGTCTCAAAAGAGACCCAGTACTTC.

V is TRBV28 and J is TRBJ2-7, with 10 bases aligning to TRBD1. This CDR3 is built from 14 residues. The ends lost 5 bases at V and 5 bases at J; junction bases unmatched: 6. Germline assignment: CDR1 MDHEN and CDR2 SYDVKM. This chain's CDR3 is CASSTRTGGNEQYF. CDR3 coding DNA: TGTGCCAGCAGTACTCGGACAGGGGGAAACGAGCAGTACTTC.

As concerns this clonotype: A clone one base away is much larger, so this may be a read error. J is TRBJ2-1 and V is TRBV3-2; the table's D call of TRBD2 was not tested on the DNA. TRBV3-2 counts as a pseudogene. The CDR3 is made up of 13 amino acids. In DNA, the CDR3 is TGTGCCAGCAGCCAGGGACTGAACAATAAGCAGTTCTTC. Translation: CASSQGLNNKQFF.

This clonotype was detected many times. The rearrangement joins TRBV5-6 to TRBJ2-6; D is uncertain. V shed 0 bases and J shed 4 bases, with 11 bases lying between them. Germline values: CDR1 SGHDT, CDR2 YYEEEE. This CDR3 contains 16 residues. The CDR3 DNA reads as TGTGCCAGCAGCTTGGTTGCGGTTGCGGGGGCCAACGTCCTGACTTTC. The encoded protein is CASSLVAVAGANVLTF. The full variable domain, rest sourced from reference TRBV5-6 and TRBJ2-6, is DAGVTQSPTHLIKTRGQQVTLRCSPKSGHDTVSWYQQALGQGPQFIFQYYEEEERQRGNFPDRFSGHQFPNYSSELNVNALLLGDSALYLCASSLVAVAGANVLTFGAGSRLTVL.

V usage is TRBV30 and J usage is TRBJ2-4; D is uncertain. Germline CDR1 reads GTSNPN; CDR2 reads SVGIG (reference sequence). The CDR3 is 13 amino acids. V was pared by 3 bases and J by 2 bases, with 8 bases between. The CDR3 region has the DNA TGTGCCTGGAGCGAGAGCACCAAAAACATTCAGTACTTC. Protein: CAWSESTKNIQYF.

In its sample, this clonotype was seen many times. This chain joins TRBV14 and TRBJ2-3; 8 positions match TRBD2. Germline trimming cut 1 base from V and 5 bases from J; bases unmatched to any gene: 8. Germline CDR1 is SGHDN and CDR2 is FVKESK. The CDR3 totals 16 residues. CDR3 protein: CASSQARAGVKDTQYF. CDR3 in DNA: TGTGCCAGCAGCCAAGCGCGAGCGGGAGTGAAAGATACGCAGTATTTT. Complete variable domain (other parts from reference TRBV14 and TRBJ2-3): EAGVTQFPSHSVIEKGQTVTLRCDPISGHDNLYWYRRVMGKEIKFLLHFVKESKQDESGMPNNRFLAERTGGTYSTLKVQPAELEDSGVYFCASSQARAGVKDTQYFGPGTRLTVL.

This clonotype was seen a handful of times. This chain joins TRBV27 and TRBJ2-2, with D possibly being TRBD2 (5 bases). Germline loops: CDR1 MNHEY, CDR2 SMNVEV (reference sequence). Trimming removed 2 bases at V and 9 bases at J, with 16 bases between. This CDR3 is 15 amino acids long. The CDR3 protein is CASSLTPPGIRELFF. The CDR3 region has the DNA TGTGCCAGCAGTTTAACCCCCCCGGGGATCCGGGAGCTGTTTTTT.

This clonotype has ten or more counts. The chain has TRBV12-3 or TRBV12-4 and TRBJ2-3, with 10 bases that match TRBD2. CDR3 length: 14 amino acids. The V gene end was trimmed by 6 bases and the J gene end by 4 bases; junction bases not matched to a gene: 4. The CDR3, as DNA: TGTGCCAGCAGCCCTAGCGGGAGCCCAGATACGCAGTATTTT. This encodes CASSPSGSPDTQYF.

DNA of the CDR3: TGTGCCAGCAGACCCCGGGACAGGAGCGCCTACGAGCAGTACTTC. Amino acids: CASRPRDRSAYEQYF. The rearrangement links TRBV27 to TRBJ2-7; 8 bases are shared with TRBD1. With 6 bases clipped from V and 2 bases from J, the junction kept 9 bases outside the gene matches. The CDR3 length is 15 residues. Looked up from germline, CDR1 is MNHEY and CDR2 is SMNVEV (reference sequence).

This clonotype was recorded many times. The chain has TRBV10-3 and TRBJ1-2, with D hard to call. The CDR3 totals 15 residues. Per germline, CDR1 ENHRY and CDR2 SYGVKD. The germline V and J ends were trimmed by 7 bases and 4 bases, with 19 bases remaining between them. The CDR3 is CAIKSWAEDLYGYTF. CDR3 DNA sequence: TGTGCCATCAAAAGTTGGGCGGAAGACCTCTATGGCTACACCTTC.

This clonotype was recorded a few times. The chain combines TRBV19 with TRBJ1-5; 11 bases are a match to TRBD1. CDR1 and CDR2 (germline): LNHDA, SQIVND (reference sequence). The V segment lost 1 base and the J segment 6 bases; nucleotides outside the gene matches: 2. The CDR3 totals 15 residues. This chain's CDR3 is CASSIGDRGSQPQHF. For the CDR3, the DNA is TGTGCCAGTAGTATAGGGGACAGGGGGTCTCAGCCCCAGCATTTT.

This clonotype was observed many times. The rearrangement joins TRBV11-1 to TRBJ2-2; 7 bases agree with TRBD1. This CDR3 contains 15 residues. V was clipped by 5 bases and J by 6 bases; unmatched bases: 9. Germline V lookup: CDR1 SGHAT, CDR2 FQDESV (reference sequence). In nucleotides, the CDR3 is TGTGCCAGCAGCCCCATGCGCCAGGGGGCCGGGGAGCTGTTTTTT. Protein product: CASSPMRQGAGELFF.

This clonotype came up many times. The gene calls are TRBV12-3 or TRBV12-4 and TRBJ1-2, with D unclear. CDR3 length: 13 residues. Trimming took 2 bases from V and 4 from J, leaving 8 bases between them. CDR3 sequence reads: CASSLTELYGYTF. Here the CDR3 DNA reads TGTGCCAGCAGTTTAACAGAACTCTATGGCTACACCTTC.